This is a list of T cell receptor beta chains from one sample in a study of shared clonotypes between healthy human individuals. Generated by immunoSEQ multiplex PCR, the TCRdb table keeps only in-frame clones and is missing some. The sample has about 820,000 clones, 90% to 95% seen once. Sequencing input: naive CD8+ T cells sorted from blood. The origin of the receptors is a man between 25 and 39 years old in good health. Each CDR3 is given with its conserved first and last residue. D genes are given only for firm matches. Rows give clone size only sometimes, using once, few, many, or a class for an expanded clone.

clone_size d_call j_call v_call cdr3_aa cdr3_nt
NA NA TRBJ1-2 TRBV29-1 CSVAGILGYTF TGCAGCGTTGCTGGGATCTTAGGCTACACCTTC
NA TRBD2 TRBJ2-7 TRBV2 CASSEIFLSGTSIYEQYF TGTGCCAGCAGTGAAATATTTCTATCGGGGACTAGTATCTACGAGCAGTACTTC
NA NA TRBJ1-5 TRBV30 CAWSPVGGRQPQHF TGTGCCTGGAGCCCCGTGGGGGGGCGGCAGCCCCAGCATTTT
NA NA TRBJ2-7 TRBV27 CASSNLRDYEQYF TGTGCCAGCAGTAACCTCCGGGACTACGAGCAGTACTTC
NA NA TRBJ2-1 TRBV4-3 CASSLVLAINEQFF TGCGCCAGCAGCCTCGTCCTAGCGATAAATGAGCAGTTCTTC
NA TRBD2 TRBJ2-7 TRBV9 CASSVAPGGYEQYF TGTGCCAGCAGCGTAGCTCCGGGAGGATACGAGCAGTACTTC
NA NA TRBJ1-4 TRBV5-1 CASSILGATNEKLFF TGCGCCAGCAGCATCCTCGGTGCAACTAATGAAAAACTGTTTTTT
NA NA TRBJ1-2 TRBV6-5 CASSYSSRSNYGYTF TGTGCCAGCAGTTACTCGTCCAGATCCAACTATGGCTACACCTTC
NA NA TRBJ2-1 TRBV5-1 CASSPSSSPEQFF TGCGCCAGCAGCCCCAGTAGCTCTCCGGAGCAGTTCTTC
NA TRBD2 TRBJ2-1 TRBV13 CASSSPGLAGTTDEQFF TGTGCCAGCAGCTCTCCGGGACTAGCGGGGACTACGGATGAGCAGTTCTTC
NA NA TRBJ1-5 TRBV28 CASSSVGQPQHF TGTGCCAGCAGTTCCGTCGGTCAGCCCCAGCATTTT
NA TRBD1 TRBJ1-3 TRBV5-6 CASSGTGSGNTIYF TGTGCCAGCAGCGGGACAGGTTCTGGAAACACCATATATTTT
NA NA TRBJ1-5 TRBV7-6 CASSPDVFANQPQHF TGTGCCAGCAGCCCTGACGTGTTTGCTAATCAGCCCCAGCATTTT
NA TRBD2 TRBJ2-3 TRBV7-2 CASSPITFGGRAGDTQYF TGTGCCAGCAGCCCCATAACGTTTGGAGGGAGGGCCGGAGATACGCAGTATTTT
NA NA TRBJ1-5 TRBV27 CASSQRGDSNQPQHF TGTGCCAGCAGCCAACGGGGGGATAGCAATCAGCCCCAGCATTTT
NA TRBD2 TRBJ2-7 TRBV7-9 CASSPGLAGGRSYEQYF TGTGCCAGCAGCCCGGGACTAGCGGGAGGTCGGTCCTACGAGCAGTACTTC
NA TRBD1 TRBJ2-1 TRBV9 CASSEGTGGARYEQFF TGTGCCAGCAGCGAAGGGACAGGGGGCGCGAGGTATGAGCAGTTCTTC
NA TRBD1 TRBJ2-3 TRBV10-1 CASSGDPTGGTDTQYF TGCGCCAGCAGTGGGGATCCGACAGGGGGCACAGATACGCAGTATTTT
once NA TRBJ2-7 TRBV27 CASSRAPHEQYF TGTGCCAGCAGTCGGGCGCCGCACGAGCAGTACTTC
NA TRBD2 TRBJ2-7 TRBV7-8 CASSFIAGGYDEQYF TGTGCCAGCAGCTTCATAGCGGGAGGTTACGACGAGCAGTACTTC
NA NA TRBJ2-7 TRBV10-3 CAISESRDGSFPYEQYF TGTGCCATCAGTGAGTCGAGGGACGGGAGTTTCCCCTACGAGCAGTACTTC
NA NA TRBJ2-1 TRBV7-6 CASSLAGGGNEQFF TGTGCCAGCAGCTTAGCGGGAGGGGGGAATGAGCAGTTCTTC
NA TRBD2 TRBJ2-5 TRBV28 CASSSPTSGSLETQYF TGTGCCAGCAGTTCCCCAACTAGCGGGAGTCTAGAGACCCAGTACTTC
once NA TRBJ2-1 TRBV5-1 CASSWTVNEQFF TGCGCCAGCAGCTGGACCGTCAATGAGCAGTTCTTC
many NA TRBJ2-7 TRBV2 CASSEQGMNSYEQYF TGTGCCAGCAGTGAACAGGGGATGAATTCCTACGAGCAGTACTTC
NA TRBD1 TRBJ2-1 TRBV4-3 CASSQGDRDFLGQFF TGCGCCAGCAGCCAAGGGGACAGAGATTTTTTAGGGCAGTTCTTC
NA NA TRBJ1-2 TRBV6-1 CASREFKTANYGYTF TGTGCCAGCAGGGAGTTTAAAACAGCGAACTATGGCTACACCTTC
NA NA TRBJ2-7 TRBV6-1 CASSANPGVSYEQYF TGTGCCAGCAGTGCCAACCCAGGGGTCTCCTACGAGCAGTACTTC
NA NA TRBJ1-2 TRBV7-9 CASSPGVRGYTF TGTGCCAGCAGCCCCGGGGTGAGGGGCTACACCTTC